Here is one T cell receptor (beta chain) with its context. Its recognized antigen is unknown. There are no base qualities to consult, and no much larger clone falls within one base. The CDR3 runs 15 amino acids, cysteine and phenylalanine included. CDR3 DNA only is kept here, 45 bases in frame from base 1. V loses 0 bases of germline sequence and J loses 4 bases, and the interval between the two ends is 12 bases. The germline V gene encodes CDR1 LGHNA and CDR2 YSLEER. These data belong to a study of Ad26.COV2.S vaccination and SARS-CoV-2 variants (dated by TCRdb to the early 2020s). For context, the study as a whole: Donors in the vaccine arm were drawn from COV1001, a multicentre, randomized, double-blind, placebo-controlled phase I-IIa trial testing Ad26.COV2.S in healthy adults. TCRbeta repertoire sequencing served as the tool for gauging how specific and how broad the SARS-CoV-2-reactive T cell receptors were following Ad26.COV2.S vaccination. Ad26.COV2.S was administered intramuscularly at a dose of 5x10^10 or 1x10^11 viral particles, either as one shot or as two shots given 56 days apart. Investigators remained blinded to trial group allocation during experiments and outcome assessment. A total of 32 samples were included in the TCR-sequenced set, comprising about 20 Ad26.COV2.S vaccine recipients, 5 placebo recipients and 8 SARS-CoV-2 convalescent individuals. Participants in the trial were split at random into five groups of five each, receiving low-dose or high-dose Ad26.COV2.S once or twice, or else placebo on both occasions.

TCRbeta CDR3 regions were sequenced with the immunoSEQ Assay. After extraction, genomic DNA underwent amplification by bias-controlled multiplex PCR, followed by high-throughput sequencing. Per the original workflow: Collapsing and filtering of sequences were performed to quantify the absolute abundance of each unique TCRbeta CDR3 region. T cell fraction was estimated by normalizing TCRbeta template counts to usable DNA, which was measured by amplifying reference genes present in all nucleated cells. Repertoire TCRs were annotated as SARS-CoV-2-specific by exact matching of V gene, CDR3 amino acid sequence and J gene to a known reactive TCR set. The reference SARS-CoV-2 TCR set was derived from MIRA and filtered for enrichment in COVID-19-positive ImmuneCODE repertoires, a step that removed public or cross-reactive TCRs. Using the MIRA antigens, annotated TCRs were further analysed by specific ORF or by position within an ORF. Depth was the summed frequency of annotated unique rearrangements, while breadth was defined as annotated unique rearrangements over total unique productive rearrangements. Two-sided Wilcoxon rank-sum tests were applied when comparing TCR breadth between groups. The immuneACCESS repertoire file appears here via TCRdb, limited to in-frame rearrangements. These files lack a portion of the clones; in checked studies, under half of the deficit traces to unresolved V genes, and the cause of the others is not known. V and J calls and clone size are copied from that table; D and trimming were computed from the DNA. Here the sample has hundreds of thousands of clones; around 90% occur a single time. 6.4% of the sample lies in the top ten.

Results and caveats for the whole study, not just this receptor: According to the authors, total T cell responses may have been underestimated by the TCR breadth and depth analyses. Comparing responses between vaccine doses or regimens was not something the study was powered to do. Substantial breadth of spike-specific CD8+ and CD4+ T cell responses was reported after vaccination. Vaccine and placebo recipients had similar non-spike TCR breadth, a finding consistent with the vaccine containing only spike. Higher spike-specific TCR breadth was observed in Ad26.COV2.S recipients than in placebo recipients (P = 0.0014).

The treatment or condition label here, explained by the study, means: around 19 received Ad26.COV2.S at low or high dose, single or two shots; several received placebo; per-sample allocation not given. For vaccine and placebo recipients, repertoires were sequenced using samples collected on day 63 after the first injection. In Cohort 1b, 20 to 25 adults aged 18-55 years were enrolled at a single site in Boston, USA, between 29 July and 7 August 2020. Ad26.COV2.S consisted of a replication-incompetent adenovirus type 26 vector by which a prefusion-stabilized SARS-CoV-2 spike protein from the original Wuhan strain was expressed.

The TCR sequence derives from a person aged 18-65 years who received the Ad26.COV2.S COVID-19 vaccine or a placebo. The rearrangement joined TRBV4-3 to TRBJ1-2; the D region possibly corresponds to TRBD1 (5 bases align). The material was peripheral blood, obtained in a trial of Ad26.COV2.S vaccine versus placebo. The encoded CDR3 is CASSQDPQGRYGYTF. The DNA sequence is given as TGCGCCAGCAGCCAAGATCCTCAGGGACGCTATGGCTACACCTTC.